This T cell receptor (beta chain) was retrieved from a study of technical replicates of blood from a few donors. Sequencing used immunoSEQ multiplex PCR; TCRdb keeps in-frame clones, though not all of them. The table lists 65,000 to 85,000 clones, around 90% of them singletons. The CDR3 length is 15 residues. Germline loops: CDR1 MGHRA, CDR2 YSYEKL. The V segment lost 3 bases and the J segment 3 bases; nucleotides outside the gene matches: 7. This sequence was found in a human donor in good health. V and J are TRBV4-1 and TRBJ2-7, with 8 bases aligning to TRBD1. The sequencing sample was made of T cells isolated from PBMCs. CDR3 amino acids: CASSQQDRDDYEQYF. In DNA, the CDR3 is TGCGCCAGCAGCCAGCAGGACAGGGATGACTACGAGCAGTACTTC.